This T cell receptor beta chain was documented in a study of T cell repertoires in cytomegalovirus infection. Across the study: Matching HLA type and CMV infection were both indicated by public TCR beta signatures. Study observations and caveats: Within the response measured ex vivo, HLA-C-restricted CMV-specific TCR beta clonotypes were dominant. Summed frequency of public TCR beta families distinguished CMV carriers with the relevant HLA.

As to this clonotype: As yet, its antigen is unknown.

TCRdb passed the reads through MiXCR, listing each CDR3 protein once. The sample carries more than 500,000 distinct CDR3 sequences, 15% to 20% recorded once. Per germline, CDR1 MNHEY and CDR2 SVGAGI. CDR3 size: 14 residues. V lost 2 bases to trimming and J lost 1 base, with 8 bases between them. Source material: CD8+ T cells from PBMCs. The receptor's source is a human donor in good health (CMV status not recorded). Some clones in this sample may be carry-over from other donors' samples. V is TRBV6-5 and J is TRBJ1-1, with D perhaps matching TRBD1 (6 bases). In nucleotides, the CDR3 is TGTGCCAGCAGTTACACGGACAGGAACACTGAAGCTTTCTTT. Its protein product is CASSYTDRNTEAFF.